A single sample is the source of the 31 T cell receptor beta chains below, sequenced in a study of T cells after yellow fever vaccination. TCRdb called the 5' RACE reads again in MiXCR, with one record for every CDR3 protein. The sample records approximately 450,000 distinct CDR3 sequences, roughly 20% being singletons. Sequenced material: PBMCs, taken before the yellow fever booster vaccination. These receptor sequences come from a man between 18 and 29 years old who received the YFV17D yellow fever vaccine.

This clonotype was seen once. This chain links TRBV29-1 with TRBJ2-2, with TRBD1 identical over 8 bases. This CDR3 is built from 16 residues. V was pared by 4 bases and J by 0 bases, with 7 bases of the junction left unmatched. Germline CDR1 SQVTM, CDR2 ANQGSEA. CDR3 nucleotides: TGCAGCGTTGTCGAGCACAGGGGGACGAACACCGGGGAGCTGTTTTTT. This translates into CSVVEHRGTNTGELFF.

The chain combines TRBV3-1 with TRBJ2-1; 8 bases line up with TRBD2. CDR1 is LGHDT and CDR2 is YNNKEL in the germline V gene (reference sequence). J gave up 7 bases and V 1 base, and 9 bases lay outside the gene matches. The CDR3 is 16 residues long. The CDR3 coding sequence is TGTGCCAGCAGCCAAGGAGCGTCGGGGGGGAAAAATGAGCAGTTCTTC. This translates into CASSQGASGGKNEQFF.

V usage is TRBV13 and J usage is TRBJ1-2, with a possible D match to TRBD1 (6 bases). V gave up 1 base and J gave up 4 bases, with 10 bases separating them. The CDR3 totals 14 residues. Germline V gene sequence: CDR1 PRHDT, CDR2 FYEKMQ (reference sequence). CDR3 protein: CASSLDGGRYGYTF. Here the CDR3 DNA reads TGTGCCAGCAGCTTAGATGGGGGGCGCTATGGCTACACCTTC.

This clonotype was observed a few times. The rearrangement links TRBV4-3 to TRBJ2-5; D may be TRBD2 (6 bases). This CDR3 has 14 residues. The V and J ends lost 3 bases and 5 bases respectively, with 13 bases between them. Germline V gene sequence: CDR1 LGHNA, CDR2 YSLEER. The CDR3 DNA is TGCGCCAGCAGCCAGACTAGTGCCTTGGAGACCCAGTACTTC. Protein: CASSQTSALETQYF.

CDR3 in DNA: TGTGCCAGCATCCCCGGACAGGGGAGAGGCTATGGCTACACCTTC. As protein: CASIPGQGRGYGYTF. The V call is TRBV12-3 or TRBV12-4, the J call TRBJ1-2; 9 bases match TRBD1. V gave up 7 bases and J gave up 4 bases; unmatched junction bases: 10. CDR3 length equals 15 residues.

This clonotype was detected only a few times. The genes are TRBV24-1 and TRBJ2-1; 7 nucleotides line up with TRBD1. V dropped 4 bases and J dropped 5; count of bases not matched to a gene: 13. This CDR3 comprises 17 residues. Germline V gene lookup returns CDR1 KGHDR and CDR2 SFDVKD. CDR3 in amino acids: CATSEGTVGEFHNEQFF. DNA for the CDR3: TGTGCCACCAGTGAAGGGACAGTCGGGGAGTTCCACAATGAGCAGTTCTTC.

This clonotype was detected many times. This chain's CDR3 is CASRTGSSYNSPLHF. The CDR3 DNA reads TGTGCCAGCAGAACGGGAAGCTCCTATAATTCACCCCTCCACTTT. The rearrangement uses TRBV13 and TRBJ1-6; D unclear. Trimming removed 6 bases from V and 0 bases from J, with 9 bases in between. The CDR3 runs 15 residues. Germline V gene lookup returns CDR1 PRHDT and CDR2 FYEKMQ (reference sequence). Variable domain in full (rest from reference TRBV13 and TRBJ1-6): AAGVIQSPRHLIKEKRETATLKCYPIPRHDTVYWYQQGPGQDPQFLISFYEKMQSDKGSIPDRFSAQQFSDYHSELNMSSLELGDSALYFCASRTGSSYNSPLHFGNGTRLTVT.

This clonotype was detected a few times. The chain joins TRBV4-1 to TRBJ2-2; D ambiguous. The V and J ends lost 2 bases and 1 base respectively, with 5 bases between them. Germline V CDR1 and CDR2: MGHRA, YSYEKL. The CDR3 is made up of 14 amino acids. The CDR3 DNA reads TGCGCCAGCAGCCAAAGTCGGAACACCGGGGAGCTGTTTTTT. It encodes CASSQSRNTGELFF.

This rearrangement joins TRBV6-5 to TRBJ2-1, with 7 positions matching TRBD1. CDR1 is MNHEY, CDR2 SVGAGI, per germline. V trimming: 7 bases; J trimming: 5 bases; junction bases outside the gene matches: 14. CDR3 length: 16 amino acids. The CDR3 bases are TGTGCCAGCACTACAAGAAGGGGGCGAGGGAACAATGAGCAGTTCTTC. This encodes CASTTRRGRGNNEQFF.

The CDR3 DNA follows: TGTGCCAGCAGTACCCCCCTCCCGATGAACACTGAAGCTTTCTTT. It encodes CASSTPLPMNTEAFF. This chain links TRBV12-3 or TRBV12-4 with TRBJ1-1; the D is unclear. The CDR3 extends over 15 amino acids. V lost 5 bases and J 0 bases, leaving 13 bases between the germline ends.

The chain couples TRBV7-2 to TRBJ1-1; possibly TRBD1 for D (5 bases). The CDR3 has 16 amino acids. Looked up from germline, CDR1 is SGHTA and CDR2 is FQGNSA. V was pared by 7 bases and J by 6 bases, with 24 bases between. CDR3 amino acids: CASTMGGWGGGAEAFF. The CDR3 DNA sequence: TGTGCCAGCACCATGGGGGGATGGGGAGGAGGTGCTGAAGCTTTCTTT.

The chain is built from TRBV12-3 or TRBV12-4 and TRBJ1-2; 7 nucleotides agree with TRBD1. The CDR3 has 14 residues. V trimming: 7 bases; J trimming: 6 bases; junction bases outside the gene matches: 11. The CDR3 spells CASIDDRARDGYTF. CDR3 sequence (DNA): TGTGCCAGCATTGATGACAGGGCCAGGGATGGCTACACCTTC.

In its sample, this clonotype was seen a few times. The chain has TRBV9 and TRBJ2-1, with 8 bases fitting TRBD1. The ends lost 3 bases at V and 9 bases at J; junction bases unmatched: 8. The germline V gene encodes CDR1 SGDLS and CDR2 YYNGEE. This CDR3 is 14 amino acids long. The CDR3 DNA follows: TGTGCCAGCAGCGCTCGGACAGGGTGGACTGAGCAGTTCTTC. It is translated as CASSARTGWTEQFF.

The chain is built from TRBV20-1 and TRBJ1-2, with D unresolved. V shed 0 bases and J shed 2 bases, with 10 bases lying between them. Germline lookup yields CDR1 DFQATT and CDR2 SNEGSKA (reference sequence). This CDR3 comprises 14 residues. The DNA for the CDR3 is TGCAGTGCTAGAGAAGAGACTTACAACTATGGCTACACCTTC. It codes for CSAREETYNYGYTF.

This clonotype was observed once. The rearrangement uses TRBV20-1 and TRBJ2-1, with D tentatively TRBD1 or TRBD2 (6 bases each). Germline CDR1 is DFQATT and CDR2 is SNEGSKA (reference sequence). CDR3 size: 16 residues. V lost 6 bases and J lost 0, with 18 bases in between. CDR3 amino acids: CSASGTGAASYNEQFF. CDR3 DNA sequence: TGCAGTGCCAGTGGGACGGGGGCGGCCTCCTACAATGAGCAGTTCTTC.

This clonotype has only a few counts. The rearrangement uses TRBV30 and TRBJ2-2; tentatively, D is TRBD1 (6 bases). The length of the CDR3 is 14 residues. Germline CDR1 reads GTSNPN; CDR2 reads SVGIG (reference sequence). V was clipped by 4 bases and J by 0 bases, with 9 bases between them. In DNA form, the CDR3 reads TGTGCCTGGACAGGGGACCCGAACACCGGGGAGCTGTTTTTT. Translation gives CAWTGDPNTGELFF.

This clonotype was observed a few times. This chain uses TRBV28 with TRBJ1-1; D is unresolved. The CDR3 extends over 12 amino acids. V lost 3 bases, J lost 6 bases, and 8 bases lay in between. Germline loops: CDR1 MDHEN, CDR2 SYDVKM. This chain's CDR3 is CASSFPSAEAFF. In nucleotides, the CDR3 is TGTGCCAGCAGTTTCCCCTCGGCTGAAGCTTTCTTT. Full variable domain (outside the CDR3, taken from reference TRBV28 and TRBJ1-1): DVKVTQSSRYLVKRTGEKVFLECVQDMDHENMFWYRQDPGLGLRLIYFSYDVKMKEKGDIPEGYSVSREKKERFSLILESASTNQTSMYLCASSFPSAEAFFGQGTRLTVV.

CDR3 sequence reads: CASSSQSGANVLTF. The CDR3 region has the DNA TGTGCCAGCAGTTCTCAATCTGGGGCCAACGTCCTGACTTTC. The J gene is TRBJ2-6, the V gene TRBV6-5; no definite D call. Germline CDR1 and CDR2: MNHEY and SVGAGI. This CDR3 has 14 residues. V lost 4 bases and J lost 1, with 5 bases in between.

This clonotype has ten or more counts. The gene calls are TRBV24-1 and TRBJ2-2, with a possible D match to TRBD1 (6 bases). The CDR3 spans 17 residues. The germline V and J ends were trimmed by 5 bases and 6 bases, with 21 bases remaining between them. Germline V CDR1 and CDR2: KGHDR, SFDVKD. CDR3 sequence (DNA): TGTGCCACCAGTGCCTCTAAGGACAGTGCGAGGTCCGGGGAGCTGTTTTTT. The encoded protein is CATSASKDSARSGELFF.

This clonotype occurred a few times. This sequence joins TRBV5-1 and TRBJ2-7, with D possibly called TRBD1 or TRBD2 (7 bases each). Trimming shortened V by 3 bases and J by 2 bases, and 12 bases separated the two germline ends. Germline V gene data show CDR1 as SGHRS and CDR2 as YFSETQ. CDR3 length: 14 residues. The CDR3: CASSWEGTAYEQYF. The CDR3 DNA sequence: TGCGCCAGCAGCTGGGAGGGGACAGCCTACGAGCAGTACTTC. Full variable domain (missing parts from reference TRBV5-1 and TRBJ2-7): KAGVTQTPRYLIKTRGQQVTLSCSPISGHRSVSWYQQTPGQGLQFLFEYFSETQRNKGNFPGRFSGRQFSNSRSEMNVSTLELGDSALYLCASSWEGTAYEQYFGPGTRLTVT.

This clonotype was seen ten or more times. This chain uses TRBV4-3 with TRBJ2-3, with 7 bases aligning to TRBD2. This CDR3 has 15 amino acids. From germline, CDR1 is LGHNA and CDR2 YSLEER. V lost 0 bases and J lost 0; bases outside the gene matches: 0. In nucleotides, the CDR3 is TGCGCCAGCAGCCAAGAGGGGGGGAGCACAGATACGCAGTATTTT. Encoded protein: CASSQEGGSTDTQYF.

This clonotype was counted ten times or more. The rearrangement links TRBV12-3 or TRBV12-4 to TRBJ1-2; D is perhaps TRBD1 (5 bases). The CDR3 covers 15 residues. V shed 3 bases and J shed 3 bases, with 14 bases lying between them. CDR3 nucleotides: TGTGCCAGCAGTTTCGCAGGGTTTGAAGACTATGGCTACACCTTC. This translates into CASSFAGFEDYGYTF.

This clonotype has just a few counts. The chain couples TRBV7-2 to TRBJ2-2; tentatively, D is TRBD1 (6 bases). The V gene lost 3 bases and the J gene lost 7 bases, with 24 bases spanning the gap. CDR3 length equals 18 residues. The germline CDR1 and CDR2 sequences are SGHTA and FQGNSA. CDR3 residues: CASSFNRPARGGLGELFF. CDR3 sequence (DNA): TGTGCCAGCAGCTTTAATCGGCCTGCCAGGGGTGGTCTCGGGGAGCTGTTTTTT.

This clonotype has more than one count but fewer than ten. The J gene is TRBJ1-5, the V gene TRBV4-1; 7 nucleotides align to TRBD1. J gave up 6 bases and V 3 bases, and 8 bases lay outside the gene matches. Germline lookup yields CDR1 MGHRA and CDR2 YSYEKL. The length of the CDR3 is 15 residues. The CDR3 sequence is CASSQEGQRGQPQHF. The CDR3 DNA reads TGCGCCAGCAGCCAGGAGGGACAGCGGGGTCAGCCCCAGCATTTT.

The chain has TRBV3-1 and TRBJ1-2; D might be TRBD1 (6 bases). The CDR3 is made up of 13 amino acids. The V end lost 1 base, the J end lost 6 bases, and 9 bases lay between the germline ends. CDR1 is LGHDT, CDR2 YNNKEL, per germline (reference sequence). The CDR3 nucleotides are TGTGCCAGCAGCCAAGTCGGACAGAATGGCTACACCTTC. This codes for CASSQVGQNGYTF.

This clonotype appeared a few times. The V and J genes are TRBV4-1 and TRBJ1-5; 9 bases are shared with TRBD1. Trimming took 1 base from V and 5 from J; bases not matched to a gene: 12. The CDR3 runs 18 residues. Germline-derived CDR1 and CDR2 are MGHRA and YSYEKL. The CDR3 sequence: CASSQGPLDRGKDQPQHF. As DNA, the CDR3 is TGCGCCAGCAGCCAAGGGCCGCTTGACAGGGGGAAAGATCAGCCCCAGCATTTT.

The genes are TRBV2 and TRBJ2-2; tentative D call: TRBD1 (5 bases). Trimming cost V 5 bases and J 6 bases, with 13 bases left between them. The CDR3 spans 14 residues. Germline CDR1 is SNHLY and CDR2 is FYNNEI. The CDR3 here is CASSRQGGPGELFF. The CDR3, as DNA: TGTGCCAGCAGTAGGCAGGGCGGCCCCGGGGAGCTGTTTTTT.

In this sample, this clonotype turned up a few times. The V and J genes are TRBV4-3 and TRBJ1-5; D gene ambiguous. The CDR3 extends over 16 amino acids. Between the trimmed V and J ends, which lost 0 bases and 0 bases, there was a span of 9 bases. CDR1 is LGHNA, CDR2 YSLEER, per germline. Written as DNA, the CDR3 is TGCGCCAGCAGCCAAGATAGGGCAGGTAGCAATCAGCCCCAGCATTTT. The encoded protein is CASSQDRAGSNQPQHF.

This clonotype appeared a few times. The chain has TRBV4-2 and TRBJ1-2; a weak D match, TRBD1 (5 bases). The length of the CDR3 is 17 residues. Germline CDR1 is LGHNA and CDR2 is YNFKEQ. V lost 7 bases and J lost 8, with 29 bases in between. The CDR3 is CASTIRIGTISPGGYTF. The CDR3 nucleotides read TGTGCCAGCACCATCCGAATAGGGACTATCTCGCCAGGGGGCTACACCTTC.

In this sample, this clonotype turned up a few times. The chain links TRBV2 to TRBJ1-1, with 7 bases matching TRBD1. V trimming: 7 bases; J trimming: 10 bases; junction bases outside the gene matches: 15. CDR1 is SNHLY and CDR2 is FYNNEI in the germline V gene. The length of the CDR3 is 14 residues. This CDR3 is CASTSERDSSGAFF. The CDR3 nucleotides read TGTGCCAGCACCTCTGAGCGGGACAGCTCGGGAGCTTTCTTT. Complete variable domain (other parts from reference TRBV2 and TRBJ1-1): EPEVTQTPSHQVTQMGQEVILRCVPISNHLYFYWYRQILGQKVEFLVSFYNNEISEKSEIFDDQFSVERPDGSNFTLKIRSTKLEDSAMYFCASTSERDSSGAFFGQGTRLTVV.

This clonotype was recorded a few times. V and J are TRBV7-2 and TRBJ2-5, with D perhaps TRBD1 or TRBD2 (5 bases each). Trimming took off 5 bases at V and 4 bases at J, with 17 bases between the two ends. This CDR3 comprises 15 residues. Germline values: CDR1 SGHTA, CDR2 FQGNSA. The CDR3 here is CASSLDRGRGETQYF. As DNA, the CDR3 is TGTGCCAGCAGCCTAGACCGGGGCCGAGGAGAGACCCAGTACTTC.